This T cell receptor beta chain was recorded in a study of shared clonotypes between healthy human individuals. Overall study results and limits: A handful of donors held about 5% of naive CD4 clonotypes in common.

This clone was seen only a few times. The antigen is not known. Trimming left V 4 bases short and J 7 bases short, with 20 bases between. Germline assignment: CDR1 SGDLS and CDR2 YYNGEE. This CDR3 comprises 15 residues. Profiled with immunoSEQ multiplex PCR; TCRdb holds only in-frame clones, not every one. The data show roughly 1,000,000 clones, 75% to 85% seen once. The chain joins TRBV9 to TRBJ1-1, with D maybe TRBD1 (6 bases). The clonotype comes from a man aged 18 to 30 in good health. Some clones in this sample may be carry-over from other donors' samples. Material: memory CD4+ T cells from PBMCs. The subset was: CD45RA-negative fraction. CDR3 amino acids: CASSTRPTGQSEAFF. The CDR3 nucleotides read TGTGCCAGCAGCACGCGCCCAACCGGACAGAGTGAAGCTTTCTTT.